These 9 T cell receptor beta chains were all obtained from the same sample, sequenced in a study of a mutant IDH1 vaccine in newly diagnosed glioma. This sample's time point: week 11, during vaccination. With topical imiquimod, each dose of the vaccine consisted of 300 ug of mutant IDH1 20-mer peptide. The antigens these receptors bind are not known. The assay was immunoSEQ multiplex PCR, and TCRdb's table has in-frame clones only and misses some. The data hold about 64,000 clones, with around 85% observed a single time. The starting material was PBMCs, obtained from a glioma patient whose treatment included an IDH1 peptide vaccine. These receptors all stem from a woman aged 50 to 65 with glioma.

The chain carries TRBV5-4 and TRBJ1-6; D gene uncertain. V lost 1 base and J lost 6, with 2 bases in between. The CDR3 length is 12 residues. Germline lookup yields CDR1 SGHNT and CDR2 YYREEE (reference sequence). CDR3 protein: CASSLTNSPLHF. The CDR3 DNA reads as TGTGCCAGCAGCTTGACTAATTCACCCCTCCACTTT.

This clone has a single count. The V and J genes are TRBV10-1 and TRBJ1-1; D is ambiguous. V was shortened by 0 bases and J by 5 bases, with 16 bases between the two germline ends. CDR1 and CDR2 from the germline V gene are WNHNN and SYGVQD (reference sequence). The CDR3 has 16 amino acids. The CDR3 DNA reads as TGCGCCAGCAGTGAGTCGGCGGGAGACCGAAGGACTGAAGCTTTCTTT. Residues: CASSESAGDRRTEAFF.

V is TRBV30 and J is TRBJ2-7; 7 bases are a match to TRBD1. Germline V lookup: CDR1 GTSNPN, CDR2 SVGIG (reference sequence). V lost 3 bases and J lost 0; bases outside the gene matches: 5. CDR3 length equals 14 residues. The CDR3 reads CAWRPGQRSYEQYF. CDR3 nucleotides: TGTGCCTGGAGGCCGGGACAGCGCTCCTACGAGCAGTACTTC.

J is TRBJ2-1 and V is TRBV6-5; 10 positions match TRBD1. This CDR3 spans 13 amino acids. Germline-derived CDR1 and CDR2 are MNHEY and SVGAGI. J lost 8 bases, V lost 6 bases, and 4 bases had no gene match. This CDR3 reads CASRRTGGDEQFF. Here the CDR3 DNA reads TGTGCCAGCAGGAGGACAGGGGGGGATGAGCAGTTCTTC.

This chain connects TRBV19 to TRBJ1-1, with D unclear. Trimming pared 8 bases from V and 8 bases from J, leaving 21 bases between. The CDR3 loop spans 14 amino acids. CDR1 LNHDA and CDR2 SQIVND come from the germline V gene (reference sequence). The CDR3 sequence is CASRSRTMGTEAFF. CDR3 sequence (DNA): TGTGCCAGTCGGTCCAGGACTATGGGTACCGAAGCTTTCTTT.

The chain recombines TRBV5-1 with TRBJ2-3; either TRBD1 or TRBD2 may fit D (6 bases each). Germline assignment: CDR1 SGHRS and CDR2 YFSETQ. V was shortened by 1 base and J by 2 bases, with 11 bases between the two germline ends. The CDR3 is 15 residues long. CDR3 amino acids: CASSLRGRTTDTQYF. The CDR3 DNA reads TGCGCCAGCAGCTTGCGGGGGCGGACCACAGATACGCAGTATTTT.

The chain carries TRBV7-9 and TRBJ2-7; 7 nucleotides agree with TRBD1. The CDR3 runs 15 residues. Trimming took 1 base from V and 3 from J; bases not matched to a gene: 6. Germline CDR1 is SEHNR and CDR2 is FQNEAQ (reference sequence). CDR3 nucleotides: TGTGCCAGCAGCTTAGTCGGTGGGACAGACTACGAGCAGTACTTC. This encodes CASSLVGGTDYEQYF.

V gene TRBV27 combines with J gene TRBJ1-2; 7 bases agree with TRBD1. CDR3 length equals 15 residues. Germline CDR1 reads MNHEY; CDR2 reads SMNVEV (reference sequence). V lost 5 bases to trimming and J lost 8 bases; unmatched junction nucleotides: 14. The CDR3 reads CASSPVRQGRYGYTF. CDR3 coding DNA: TGTGCCAGCAGTCCAGTGAGACAGGGCCGTTACGGCTACACCTTC.

This rearrangement joins TRBV10-3 to TRBJ1-3; 10 nucleotides match TRBD1. The ends lost 6 bases at V and 3 bases at J; junction bases unmatched: 5. Germline V lookup: CDR1 ENHRY, CDR2 SYGVKD. The CDR3 is made up of 15 amino acids. CDR3 coding DNA: TGTGCCATCAGAGAGGGACAGGGGCATGGAAACACCATATATTTT. Its translation is CAIREGQGHGNTIYF.